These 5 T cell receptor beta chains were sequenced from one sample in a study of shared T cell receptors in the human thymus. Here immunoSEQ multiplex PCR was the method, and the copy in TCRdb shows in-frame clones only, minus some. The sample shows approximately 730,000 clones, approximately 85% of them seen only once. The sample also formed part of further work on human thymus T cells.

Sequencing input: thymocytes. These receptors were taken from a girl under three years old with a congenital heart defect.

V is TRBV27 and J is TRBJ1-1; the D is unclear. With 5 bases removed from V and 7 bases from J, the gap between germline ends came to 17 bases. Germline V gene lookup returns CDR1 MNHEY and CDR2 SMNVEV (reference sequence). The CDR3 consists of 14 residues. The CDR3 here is CASSGEEGPREAFF. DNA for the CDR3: TGTGCCAGCAGTGGGGAAGAGGGCCCGCGTGAAGCTTTCTTT.

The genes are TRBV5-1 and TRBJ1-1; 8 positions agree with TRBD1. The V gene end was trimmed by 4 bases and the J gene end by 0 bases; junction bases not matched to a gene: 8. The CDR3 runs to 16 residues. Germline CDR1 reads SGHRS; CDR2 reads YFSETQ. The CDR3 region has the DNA TGCGCCAGCAGCATCTCGCAGGGGGCTATGAACACTGAAGCTTTCTTT. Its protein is CASSISQGAMNTEAFF.

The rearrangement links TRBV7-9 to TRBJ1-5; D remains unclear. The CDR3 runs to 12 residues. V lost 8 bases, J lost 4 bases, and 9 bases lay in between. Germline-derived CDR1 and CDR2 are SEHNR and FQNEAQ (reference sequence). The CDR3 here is CASSEGNQPQHF. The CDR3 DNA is TGTGCCAGCTCGGAGGGAAATCAGCCCCAGCATTTT.

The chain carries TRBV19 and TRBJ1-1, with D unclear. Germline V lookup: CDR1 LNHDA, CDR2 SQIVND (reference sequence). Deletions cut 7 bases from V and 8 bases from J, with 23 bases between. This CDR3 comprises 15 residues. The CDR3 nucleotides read TGTGCCAGTACCCCCACCCCGGGTAGCGATGGGGAAGCTTTCTTT. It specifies CASTPTPGSDGEAFF.

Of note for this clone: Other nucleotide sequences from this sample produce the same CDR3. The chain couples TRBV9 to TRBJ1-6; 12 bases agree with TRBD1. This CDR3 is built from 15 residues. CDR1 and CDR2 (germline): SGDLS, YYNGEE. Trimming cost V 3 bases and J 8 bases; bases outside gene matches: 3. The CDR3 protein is CASSARDRGHSPLHF. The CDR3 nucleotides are TGTGCCAGCAGCGCCCGGGACAGGGGGCATTCACCCCTCCACTTT.